This T cell receptor beta chain was identified during a study of shared clonotypes between healthy human individuals. General observations from the study: Memory subsets generally showed smaller estimated richness than naive subsets did. When naive CD4 clonotypes were compared across a handful of donors, approximately 5% were shared.

CD45RO-negative CD8 cells positively selected for CCR7 made up the naive population, which excluded terminally differentiated effector memory CD45RA+ cells. In the source study's methods: Junction-only sequences without quality scores came from ImmunoSEQ, so filtering differed. Assay: immunoSEQ multiplex PCR; the TCRdb copy retains only in-frame clones and omits some. That table is the source of V, J and clone size, and D and trimming were worked out from the DNA. The sample includes around 610,000 clones, 96% seen only once; the top ten take about 0.12%. Note on this clone: What it binds is not known.

The source of this sequence is a woman aged 25 to 45 in good health. Sequenced input: naive CD8+ T cells sorted from blood.

CDR3: CASTHSSGLQPQHF. The CDR3 DNA reads as TGTGCCAGCACTCACTCTTCAGGGCTTCAGCCCCAGCATTTT. The chain carries TRBV2 and TRBJ1-5; D possibly corresponds to TRBD1 (5 bases). V shed 7 bases and J shed 6 bases, with 16 bases lying between them. The V gene's germline CDR1 is SNHLY and CDR2 FYNNEI. The CDR3 is made up of 14 amino acids.